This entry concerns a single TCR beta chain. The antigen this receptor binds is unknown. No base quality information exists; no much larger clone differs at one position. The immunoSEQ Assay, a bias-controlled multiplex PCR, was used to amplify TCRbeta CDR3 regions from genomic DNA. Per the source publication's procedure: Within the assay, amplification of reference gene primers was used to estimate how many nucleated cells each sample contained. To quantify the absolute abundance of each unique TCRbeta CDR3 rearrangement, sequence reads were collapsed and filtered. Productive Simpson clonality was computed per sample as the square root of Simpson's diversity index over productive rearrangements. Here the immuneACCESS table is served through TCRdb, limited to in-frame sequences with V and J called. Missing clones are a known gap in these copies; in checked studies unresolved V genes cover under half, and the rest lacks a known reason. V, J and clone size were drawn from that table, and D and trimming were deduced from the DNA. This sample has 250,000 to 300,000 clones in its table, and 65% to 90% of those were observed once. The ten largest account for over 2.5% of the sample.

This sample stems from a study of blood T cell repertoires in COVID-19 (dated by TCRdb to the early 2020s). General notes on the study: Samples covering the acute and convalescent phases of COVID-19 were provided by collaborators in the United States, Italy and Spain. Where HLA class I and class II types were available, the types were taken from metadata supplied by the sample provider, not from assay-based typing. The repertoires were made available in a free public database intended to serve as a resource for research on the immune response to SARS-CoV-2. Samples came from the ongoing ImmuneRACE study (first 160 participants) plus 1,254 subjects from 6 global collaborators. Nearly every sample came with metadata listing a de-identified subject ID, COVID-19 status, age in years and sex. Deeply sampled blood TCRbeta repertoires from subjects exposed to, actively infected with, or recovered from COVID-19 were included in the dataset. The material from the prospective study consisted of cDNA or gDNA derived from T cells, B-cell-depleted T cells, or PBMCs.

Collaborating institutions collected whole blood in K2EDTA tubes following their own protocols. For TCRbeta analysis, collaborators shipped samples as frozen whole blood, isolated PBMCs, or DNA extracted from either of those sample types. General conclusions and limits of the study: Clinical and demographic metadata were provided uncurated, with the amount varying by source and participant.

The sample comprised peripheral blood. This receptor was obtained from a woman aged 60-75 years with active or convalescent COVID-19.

The DNA is TGTGCCAGCAGCCTCCACTACAGGGGGTCTCAGCCCCAGCATTTT. Its translation is CASSLHYRGSQPQHF. The chain is made from TRBV9 and TRBJ1-5, with 8 junctional bases fitting TRBD1. V loses 4 bases at its end and J loses 6 bases; junction bases beyond the gene matches: 9. From the cysteine up to the phenylalanine, the CDR3 has a length of 15 residues. Only the CDR3 DNA is retained, 45 bases long and in frame from the first base. The germline V gene gives CDR1 as SGDLS and CDR2 as YYNGEE.